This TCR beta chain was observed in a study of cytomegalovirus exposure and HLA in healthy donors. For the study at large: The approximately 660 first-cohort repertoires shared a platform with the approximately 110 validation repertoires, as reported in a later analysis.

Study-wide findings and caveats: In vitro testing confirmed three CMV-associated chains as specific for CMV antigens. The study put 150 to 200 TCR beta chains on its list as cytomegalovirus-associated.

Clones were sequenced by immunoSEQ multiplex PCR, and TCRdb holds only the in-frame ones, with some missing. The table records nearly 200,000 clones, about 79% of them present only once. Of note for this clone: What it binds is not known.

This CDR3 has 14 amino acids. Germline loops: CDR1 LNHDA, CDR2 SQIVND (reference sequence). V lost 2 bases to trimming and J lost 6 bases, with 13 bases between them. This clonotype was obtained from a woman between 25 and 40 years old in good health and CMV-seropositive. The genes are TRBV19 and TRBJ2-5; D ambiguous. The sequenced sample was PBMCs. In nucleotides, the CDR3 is TGTGCCAGTAGTATACTGGCTTTTCACCAGACCCAGTACTTC. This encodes CASSILAFHQTQYF.